One and the same sample provided the 13 T cell receptor beta chains below, sequenced in a study of a mutant IDH1 vaccine in newly diagnosed glioma. Time point noted: week 23, last vaccination. Every single dose of the vaccine, 300 ug of mutant IDH1 20-mer peptide, came with topical imiquimod. These receptors' antigens are unknown. Data came from immunoSEQ multiplex PCR; TCRdb stores just in-frame clones and leaves some out. The sample records 77,000 or so clones, around 83% being singletons. The source material was PBMCs, sampled from a glioma patient whose treatment included an IDH1 peptide vaccine. The source of these receptors is a woman aged 50 to 60 with glioma.

The chain combines TRBV9 with TRBJ2-5; the D gene is possibly TRBD2 (5 bases). The CDR3 sequence is 13 residues long. Trimming took off 3 bases at V and 1 base at J, with 7 bases between the two ends. The germline CDR1 and CDR2 sequences are SGDLS and YYNGEE. The CDR3 loop reads CASSASSQETQYF. CDR3 bases: TGTGCCAGCAGCGCTAGCTCCCAAGAGACCCAGTACTTC.

V and J are TRBV5-4 and TRBJ2-5; D is uncertain. Trimming cost V 1 base and J 5 bases, with 9 bases left between them. Per the germline V gene, CDR1 is SGHNT and CDR2 is YYREEE (reference sequence). The CDR3 is made up of 13 amino acids. In DNA form, the CDR3 reads TGTGCCAGCAGCTTGTGGCGAAGGGAGACCCAGTACTTC. This codes for CASSLWRRETQYF.

The chain joins TRBV6-4 to TRBJ2-7; no firm D call. The CDR3 length is 12 residues. The V gene's germline CDR1 is MRHNA and CDR2 SNTAGT. The V end lost 8 bases, the J end lost 4 bases, and 12 bases lay between the germline ends. CDR3 DNA: TGTGCCAGCGGAAGCGATCCTTACGAGCAGTACTTC. This gives the protein CASGSDPYEQYF.

This sequence joins TRBV7-8 and TRBJ1-4; 9 bases line up with TRBD1. V gave up 5 bases and J gave up 12 bases; unmatched junction bases: 13. Germline V gene sequence: CDR1 SGHVS, CDR2 FQNEAQ. The CDR3 contains 15 residues. The CDR3 DNA follows: TGTGCCAGCAGCCTAGGGACAGGGAGTGGCGTGGAACTGTTTTTT. Its translation: CASSLGTGSGVELFF.

This clone occurred once. The chain joins TRBV6-6 to TRBJ2-3; 12 bases are a match to TRBD1. Germline CDR1 reads MNHNY; CDR2 reads SVGAGI (reference sequence). The CDR3 consists of 16 residues. V lost 6 bases and J lost 5; bases outside the gene matches: 9. CDR3 nucleotides: TGTGCCAGCAGGAACACCGGGACAGGGGGCGGAGATACGCAGTATTTT. It encodes CASRNTGTGGGDTQYF.

The J gene is TRBJ2-4, the V gene TRBV5-1; 7 nucleotides agree with TRBD2. Germline loops: CDR1 SGHRS, CDR2 YFSETQ. With 0 bases clipped from V and 8 bases from J, the junction kept 8 bases outside the gene matches. The CDR3 covers 15 residues. DNA for the CDR3: TGCGCCAGCAGCTTGGATGGGACCCGGGGGGACATTCAGTACTTC. Encoded protein: CASSLDGTRGDIQYF.

This clone turned up a few times. The genes are TRBV2 and TRBJ2-3; 7 bases line up with TRBD2. V lost 8 bases and J lost 0; bases outside the gene matches: 5. Per germline, CDR1 SNHLY and CDR2 FYNNEI. The CDR3 covers 14 residues. The CDR3 protein is CASRGLGSTDTQYF. CDR3 coding DNA: TGTGCCAGCCGAGGACTAGGAAGCACAGATACGCAGTATTTT.

This clone was counted once. The rearrangement links TRBV5-4 to TRBJ2-5; D is uncertain. The CDR3 loop spans 13 amino acids. Germline V lookup: CDR1 SGHNT, CDR2 YYREEE (reference sequence). Trimming removed 1 base at V and 2 bases at J, with 6 bases between. Here the CDR3 reads CASSLSGQETQYF. The CDR3 region has the DNA TGTGCCAGCAGCTTGTCCGGACAAGAGACCCAGTACTTC.

The chain couples TRBV7-9 to TRBJ1-2; the match to TRBD1 covers 9 bases. Germline trimming cut 4 bases from V and 3 bases from J; bases unmatched to any gene: 6. This CDR3 has 15 residues. CDR1 is SEHNR, CDR2 FQNEAQ, per germline (reference sequence). The CDR3 protein is CASSSTGGDDYGYTF. The DNA for the CDR3 is TGTGCCAGCAGCTCGACAGGGGGAGATGACTATGGCTACACCTTC.

The rearrangement uses TRBV6-5 and TRBJ2-5, with 10 bases lining up with TRBD2. The J call is doubtful: the DNA matches TRBJ2-7 better. Germline lookup yields CDR1 MNHEY and CDR2 SVGAGI. This CDR3 is built from 14 residues. CDR3 DNA: TGTGCCAGCAGTTCCCTAGCGGGAGATTACGAGCAGTACTTC. Translation: CASSSLAGDYEQYF.

This clone was seen a few times. The chain joins TRBV6-6 to TRBJ1-6; D is unresolved. Germline V gives CDR1 MNHNY, CDR2 SVGAGI (reference sequence). V was shortened by 6 bases and J by 7 bases, with 10 bases between the two germline ends. The CDR3 runs to 13 residues. The CDR3 nucleotides read TGTGCCAGCAGGGCTTTGGGGAATTCACCCCTCCACTTT. This codes for CASRALGNSPLHF.

The V and J genes are TRBV7-9 and TRBJ1-1; tentative D call: TRBD1 (5 bases). V was cut by 5 bases and J by 2 bases, with 18 bases left in between. This CDR3 spans 16 amino acids. Looked up from germline, CDR1 is SEHNR and CDR2 is FQNEAQ (reference sequence). The CDR3 protein is CASSPMTAARNTEAFF. The CDR3 coding sequence is TGTGCCAGCAGCCCAATGACAGCCGCGAGAAACACTGAAGCTTTCTTT.

The chain links TRBV9 to TRBJ1-5; tentatively, D is TRBD1 (5 bases). V lost 4 bases and J 3 bases, leaving 8 bases between the germline ends. Germline CDR1 and CDR2: SGDLS and YYNGEE. The CDR3 totals 13 residues. CDR3 amino acids: CASSMGTNQPQHF. CDR3 nucleotide sequence: TGTGCCAGCAGCATGGGGACCAATCAGCCCCAGCATTTT.